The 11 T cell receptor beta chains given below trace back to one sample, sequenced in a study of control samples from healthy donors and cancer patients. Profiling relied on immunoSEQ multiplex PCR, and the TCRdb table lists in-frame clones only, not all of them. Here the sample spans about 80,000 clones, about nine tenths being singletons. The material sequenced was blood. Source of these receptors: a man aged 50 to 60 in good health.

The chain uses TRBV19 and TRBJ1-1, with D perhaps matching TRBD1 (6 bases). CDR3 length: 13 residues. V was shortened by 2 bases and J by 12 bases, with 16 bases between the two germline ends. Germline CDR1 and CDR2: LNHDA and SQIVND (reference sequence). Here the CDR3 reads CASSISRQVLPFF. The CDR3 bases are TGTGCCAGTAGTATAAGTCGACAGGTACTCCCTTTCTTT.

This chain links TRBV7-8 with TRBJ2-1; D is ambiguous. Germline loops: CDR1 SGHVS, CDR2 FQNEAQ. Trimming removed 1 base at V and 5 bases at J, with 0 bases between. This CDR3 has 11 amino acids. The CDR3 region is CASSLDNEQFF. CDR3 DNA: TGTGCCAGCAGCTTAGACAATGAGCAGTTCTTC.

The CDR3 DNA reads as TGTGCCAGCAGCTTAATATCCCGAGGCCTCTACAATGAGCAGTTCTTC. It specifies CASSLISRGLYNEQFF. J is TRBJ2-1 and V is TRBV7-9; D is unresolved. CDR3 length equals 16 residues. Per the germline V gene, CDR1 is SEHNR and CDR2 is FQNEAQ (reference sequence). Trimming cost V 2 bases and J 3 bases, with 14 bases left between them.

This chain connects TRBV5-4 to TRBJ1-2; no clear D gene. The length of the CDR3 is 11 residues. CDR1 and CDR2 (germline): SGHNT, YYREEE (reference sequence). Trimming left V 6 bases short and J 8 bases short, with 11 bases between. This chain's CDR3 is CASTSGDGYTF. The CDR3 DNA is TGTGCCAGCACCTCAGGAGACGGCTACACCTTC.

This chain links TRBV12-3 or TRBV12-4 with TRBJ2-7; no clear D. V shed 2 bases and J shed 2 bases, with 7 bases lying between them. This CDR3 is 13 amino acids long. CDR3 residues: CASSLSSTYEQYF. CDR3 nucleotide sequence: TGTGCCAGCAGTTTATCCAGTACCTACGAGCAGTACTTC.

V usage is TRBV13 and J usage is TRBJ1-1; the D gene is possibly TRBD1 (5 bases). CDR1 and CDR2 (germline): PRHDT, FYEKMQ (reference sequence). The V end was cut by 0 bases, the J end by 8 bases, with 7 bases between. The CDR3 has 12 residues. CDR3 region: CASSLGQGEAFF. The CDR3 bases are TGTGCCAGCAGCTTAGGCCAGGGAGAAGCTTTCTTT.

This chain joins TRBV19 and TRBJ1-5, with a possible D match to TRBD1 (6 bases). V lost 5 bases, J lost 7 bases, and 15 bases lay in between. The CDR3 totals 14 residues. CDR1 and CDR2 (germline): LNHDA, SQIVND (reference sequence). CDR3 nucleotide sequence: TGTGCCAGTAGTGCTCAGGGGTCGGGACAGCCCCAGCATTTT. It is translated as CASSAQGSGQPQHF.

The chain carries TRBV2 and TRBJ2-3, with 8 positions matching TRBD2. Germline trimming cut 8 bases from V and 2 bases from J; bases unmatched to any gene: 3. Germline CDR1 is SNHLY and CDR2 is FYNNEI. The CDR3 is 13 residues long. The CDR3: CASERGHTDTQYF. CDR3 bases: TGTGCCAGCGAGCGGGGGCACACAGATACGCAGTATTTT.

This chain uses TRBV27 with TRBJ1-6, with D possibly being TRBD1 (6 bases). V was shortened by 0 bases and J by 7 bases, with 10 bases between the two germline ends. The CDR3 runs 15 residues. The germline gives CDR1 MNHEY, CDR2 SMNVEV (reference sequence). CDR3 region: CASSLSRGQNSPLHF. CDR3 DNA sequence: TGTGCCAGCAGTTTATCGCGAGGACAGAATTCACCCCTCCACTTT.

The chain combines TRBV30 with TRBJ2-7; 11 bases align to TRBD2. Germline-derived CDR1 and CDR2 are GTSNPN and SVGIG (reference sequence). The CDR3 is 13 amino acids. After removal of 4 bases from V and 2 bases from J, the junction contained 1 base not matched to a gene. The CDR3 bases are TGTGCCTGGAATAGCGGGGGGGCCTACGAGCAGTACTTC. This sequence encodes CAWNSGGAYEQYF.

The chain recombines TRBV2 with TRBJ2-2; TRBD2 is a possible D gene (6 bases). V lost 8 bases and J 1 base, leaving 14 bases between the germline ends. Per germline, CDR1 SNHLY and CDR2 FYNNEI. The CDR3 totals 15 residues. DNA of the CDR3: TGTGCCAGCTCCTCCGGGACTCAGAACACCGGGGAGCTGTTTTTT. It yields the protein CASSSGTQNTGELFF.